The following is a T cell receptor (beta chain) sequence with its context. This specimen comes from a study of identical twins. The CDR3 extends over 15 amino acids. V shed 3 bases, J shed 4 bases, and the junction held 5 bases outside the gene matches. Germline V gene data show CDR1 as SEHNR and CDR2 as FQNEAQ (reference sequence). One entry per CDR3 protein results from TCRdb running MiXCR on the 5' RACE reads. The table records hundreds of thousands of distinct CDR3 sequences, roughly 20% of them present only once. The same sample was also studied in work on T cells expressing NK-cell markers.

This sequence originates from a woman between 18 and 30 years old in good health. The chain employs TRBV7-9 and TRBJ2-1, with 8 nucleotides matching TRBD2. Sequenced input: PBMCs. In DNA form, the CDR3 reads TGTGCCAGCAGCTTCGGCGCGGGGGGATACAATGAGCAGTTCTTC. Translated: CASSFGAGGYNEQFF.